The rows below give T cell receptor beta chains drawn from one sample of a study of blood T cell repertoires in COVID-19. Repertoires were generated with immunoSEQ multiplex PCR, while TCRdb's copy carries only in-frame clones and drops some. The sample includes about 270,000 clones, 80% to 90% of them seen just once. The sample comprised PBMCs or T cells enriched from blood (not recorded which). These receptors all stem from a young woman who had recovered from COVID-19. CDR3s include the opening cysteine and the closing phenylalanine or tryptophan. A D gene is named only where the DNA matches it firmly. Not all rows give a size; the values are once, few, many and, for expanded clones, a class.

V gene,J gene,D gene,clone size,CDR3 DNA,CDR3 protein
TRBV27,TRBJ2-1,TRBD1,once,TGTGCCAGCAGTTTACGACAGGGCAAGCAGTTCTTC,CASSLRQGKQFF
TRBV6-5,TRBJ1-6,.,.,TGTGCCAGCAGTTACTTTCAGGATTCACCCCTCCACTTT,CASSYFQDSPLHF
TRBV28,TRBJ1-6,.,.,TGTGCCAGCAGGTTAGCTGGGACACATAATTCACCCCTCCACTTT,CASRLAGTHNSPLHF
TRBV6-5,TRBJ2-5,TRBD1,.,TGTGCCAGCAGGCGCCCGGGACAGGGGGGCTACTTC,CASRRPGQGGYF
TRBV19,TRBJ1-2,TRBD1,.,TGTGCCAGTAGTTCCTCGGGACAGGGAGGCTATGGCTACACCTTC,CASSSSGQGGYGYTF
TRBV3-1/TRBV3-2,TRBJ2-3,.,.,TGTGCCAGCAGCCACCGGGGGACCGATCGCACAGATACGCAGTATTTT,CASSHRGTDRTDTQYF
TRBV19,TRBJ1-5,.,.,TGTGCCAGTAGTATAACTCATAATCAGCCCCAGCATTTT,CASSITHNQPQHF
TRBV19,TRBJ1-5,TRBD1,.,TGTGCCAGTAGTCAATCGAGGGGGCAGGGAAATCAGCCCCAGCATTTT,CASSQSRGQGNQPQHF
TRBV19,TRBJ1-6,TRBD1,.,TGTGCCAGTAGTCCCCGGACAGGGGGACAATCACCCCTCCACTTT,CASSPRTGGQSPLHF
TRBV11-2,TRBJ2-1,TRBD1,.,TGTGCCAGCAGCCAAGGGACAGGGGGCTGGGAGCAGTTCTTC,CASSQGTGGWEQFF
TRBV4-1,TRBJ1-5,.,.,TGCGCCAGCAGCCAAGTGGCACAAGGAGGTCAGCCCCAGCATTTT,CASSQVAQGGQPQHF
TRBV4-1,TRBJ2-7,.,.,TGCGCCAGCAGCCAAGATCGAGGAGGCGACGAGCAGTACTTC,CASSQDRGGDEQYF
TRBV7-8,TRBJ1-6,TRBD1,.,TGTGCCAGCAGCTCACCGGGACAGCTCTCCTATAATTCACCCCTCCACTTT,CASSSPGQLSYNSPLHF
TRBV5-1,TRBJ2-5,.,.,TGCGCCAGCAGCTTTCAGGTGGAGACCCAGTACTTC,CASSFQVETQYF
TRBV29-1,TRBJ2-3,TRBD2,.,TGCAGCGTAGCGGGGCGCTCCACAGATACGCAGTATTTT,CSVAGRSTDTQYF
TRBV10-1,TRBJ2-2,TRBD1,.,TGCGCCAGCAGTGAGCCGACAGGGGCCGGGGAGCTGTTTTTT,CASSEPTGAGELFF
TRBV24-1,TRBJ2-1,.,.,TGTGCCACCAGTGATTTTAGGGGTGCAGATGAGCAGTTCTTC,CATSDFRGADEQFF
TRBV18,TRBJ1-2,TRBD1,once,TGTGCCAGCTCACCGGACAGGGGGAATGGCTACACCTTC,CASSPDRGNGYTF
TRBV19,TRBJ2-3,TRBD2,.,TGTGCCAGTAGTATACTAGCGGGGAACACAGATACGCAGTATTTT,CASSILAGNTDTQYF
TRBV19,TRBJ1-5,TRBD1,.,TGTGCCAGTAGTGTGACAGGGCCTGGGGCCCAGCCCCAGCATTTT,CASSVTGPGAQPQHF
TRBV6-6,TRBJ1-5,TRBD1,.,TGTGCCAGCAAGACAGGGGAAGGCCAGCCCCAGCATTTT,CASKTGEGQPQHF
TRBV4-1,TRBJ2-2,TRBD2,.,TGCGCCAGCAGCCAAGAACCGACTAGCGGGGGGCTCGAGGGCACCGGGGAGCTGTTTTTT,CASSQEPTSGGLEGTGELFF
TRBV6-5,TRBJ1-1,TRBD1,.,TGTGCCAGCAGTCGACAGGGGATGGCTTTCTTT,CASSRQGMAFF
TRBV6-5,TRBJ2-1,TRBD1,.,TGTGCCACCAAGGACAGGTACAATGAGCAGTTCTTC,CATKDRYNEQFF
TRBV7-7,TRBJ1-1,TRBD1,.,TGTGCTAGCAGCCCGGCCGGGACAGGGGGCACTGAAGCTTTCTTT,CASSPAGTGGTEAFF
TRBV15,TRBJ2-7,TRBD1,.,TGTGCCACCAGCAGAGAGACAGGGAATCCAACCTACGAGCAGTACTTC,CATSRETGNPTYEQYF
TRBV28,TRBJ1-5,.,.,TGTGCCAGCAGTTTCCCCGACAGATATCAGCCCCAGCATTTT,CASSFPDRYQPQHF
TRBV28,TRBJ2-7,.,.,TGTGCCAGCAGTTTAGAATTTGTGGGGGCGGGCGAGCAGTACTTC,CASSLEFVGAGEQYF
TRBV18,TRBJ2-1,.,.,TGTGCCAGCTGCCCAAGGGACAACTCCTACAATGAGCAGTTCTTC,CASCPRDNSYNEQFF
TRBV3-1/TRBV3-2,TRBJ2-7,.,.,TGTGCCAGCAGCCTCGTAGAAAGGGGCAGGGGATCCTACGAGCAGTACTTC,CASSLVERGRGSYEQYF
TRBV6-1,TRBJ2-2,.,few,TGTGCCAGCAGTGAACCTCGGGGGTACACCGGGGAGCTGTTTTTT,CASSEPRGYTGELFF
TRBV10-3,TRBJ2-1,TRBD2,once,TGTGCCATCAGTATTATTAGCGGGGGAAGCAATGAGCAGTTCTTC,CAISIISGGSNEQFF
TRBV10-2,TRBJ1-1,.,.,TGCGCCAGCAGCACCGGGACACCGAACACTGAAGCTTTCTTT,CASSTGTPNTEAFF
TRBV5-6,TRBJ2-7,.,.,TGTGCCAGCAGCCTCGGGACACAATACGAGCAGTACTTC,CASSLGTQYEQYF
TRBV6-6,TRBJ2-1,TRBD1,.,TGTGCCAGCACTCACAGGGGGTTGAGAAACAATGAGCAGTTCTTC,CASTHRGLRNNEQFF
TRBV2,TRBJ2-5,TRBD1,.,TGTGCCAGTAGTACAGGGGTCGGAGAGACCCAGTACTTC,CASSTGVGETQYF
TRBV24-1,TRBJ2-5,.,.,TGTGCCACCAGTGATTTTCGGAGAAGAAGAGGGACACTACAAGAGACCCAGTACTTC,CATSDFRRRRGTLQETQYF
TRBV3-1/TRBV3-2,TRBJ2-7,.,.,TGTGCCAGCAGCCAACGCTCGGGGGGCGGCTACGAGCAGTACTTC,CASSQRSGGGYEQYF
TRBV28,TRBJ2-7,TRBD2,.,TGTGCCAGCAGTCCTAGCGGGGGGGCCTACGAGCAGTACTTC,CASSPSGGAYEQYF
TRBV3-1/TRBV3-2,TRBJ2-3,.,.,TGTGCCAGCAGCCTCGGGACTGGAGAAACTAGCACAGATACGCAGTATTTT,CASSLGTGETSTDTQYF
TRBV27,TRBJ1-6,.,.,TGTGCCAGCAGTTTAAAGGCACAGTCACCCCTCCACTTT,CASSLKAQSPLHF
TRBV4-1,TRBJ1-5,.,.,TGCGCCAGCAGCCGAAGGGAGGGGCAGCCCCAGCATTTT,CASSRREGQPQHF
TRBV10-1,TRBJ2-1,TRBD1,.,TGCGCCAGCAGTTTTCAGGGGGTGGCCGATGAGCAGTTCTTC,CASSFQGVADEQFF
TRBV25-1,TRBJ1-1,.,.,TGTGCCAGCAGTGAGGGAGGGGTAGCTTTCTTT,CASSEGGVAFF
TRBV20-1,TRBJ1-2,.,.,TGCAGTGCTCCTGAGCGGGGCTACACCTTC,CSAPERGYTF
TRBV30,TRBJ1-6,TRBD1,.,TGTGCCTGGAGAGCGCCCGGGACAGGGTCCCTTTATTCACCCCTCCACTTT,CAWRAPGTGSLYSPLHF
TRBV19,TRBJ2-1,TRBD2,.,TGTGCCAGTAATACTCTAGCGGGGGGACCCTATAATGAGCAGTTCTTC,CASNTLAGGPYNEQFF
TRBV3-1/TRBV3-2,TRBJ1-6,.,.,TGTGCCAGCAGCCAAGGGGTGCAGGGTACCTCACCCCTCCACTTT,CASSQGVQGTSPLHF
TRBV1,TRBJ2-2,.,.,TGCACCAGCAGCCCGTTAGCGGAGAACACCGGGGAGCTGTTTTTT,CTSSPLAENTGELFF
TRBV15,TRBJ2-4,.,once,TGTGCCACCGAGGGCCGGTTAGCCAAAAACATTCAGTACTTC,CATEGRLAKNIQYF